This entry describes one TCR beta chain. The antigen is unknown. This sample stems from a study of Ad26.COV2.S vaccination and SARS-CoV-2 variants. Study in general: Doses of Ad26.COV2.S were injected into muscle once or twice, 56 days apart.

The study, taken as a whole, reports: Reported findings describe substantial breadth in spike-specific CD8+ and CD4+ T cell responses following vaccination. Vaccine recipients had higher spike-specific TCR breadth than placebo recipients. Quantification of TCR breadth and depth may have yielded underestimates of total T cell responses.

This CDR3 comprises 17 residues. CDR1 and CDR2 from the germline V gene are SGHRS and YFSETQ. The J segment lost 0 bases and the V segment lost 4 bases, leaving 2 bases of the junction unmatched. Only in-frame clones appear in the TCRdb table, and some are missing; sequencing was by immunoSEQ multiplex PCR. The sample gives about 350,000 clones, 80% to 90% of which show up once; about 3.3% is in the top ten. Treatment specified: some 20 received Ad26.COV2.S at low or high dose, single or two shots; about five received placebo; per-sample allocation not given. Specimen acquisition occurred on day 63 following the initial vaccine or placebo injection.

The receptor's source is a person between 18 and 65 years old who received the Ad26.COV2.S COVID-19 vaccine or a placebo. The sequencing used peripheral blood, collected in a trial of Ad26.COV2.S vaccine versus placebo. The rearrangement joins TRBV5-1 to TRBJ2-2; the match to TRBD2 covers 14 bases. CDR3 residues: CASSQTSGRANTGELFF. CDR3 in DNA: TGCGCCAGCAGCCAGACTAGCGGGAGGGCGAACACCGGGGAGCTGTTTTTT.